This T cell receptor (beta chain) was retrieved from a study of early T cells in non-severe SARS-CoV-2 infection. In the study overall: Sequencing of unsorted whole blood was done on bulk RNA, leaving chains unpaired. Regarding the study as a whole: CD4 and private specificities were missed by VDJdb matching, which favored anti-spike CD8 responses.

Germline CDR1 and CDR2: SGHRS and YFSETQ. V was pared by 0 bases and J by 4 bases, with 11 bases between. The CDR3 length is 14 residues. Researchers attached unique molecular identifiers to individual cDNA molecules. Each CDR3 protein gets one entry after TCRdb re-called the 5' RACE reads with MiXCR. The sample has some 50,000 distinct CDR3 sequences; roughly 8.7% are singletons. Details on this clonotype: No antigen is known for it.

The receptor was isolated from an adult who was a healthcare worker with PCR-confirmed SARS-CoV-2 infection or an uninfected control (not recorded which). V usage is TRBV5-1 and J usage is TRBJ2-7, with D perhaps TRBD1 (6 bases). This specimen consisted of whole blood, obtained at baseline. The CDR3: CASSLGQEPYEQYF. CDR3 in DNA: TGCGCCAGCAGCTTGGGACAGGAGCCGTACGAGCAGTACTTC.